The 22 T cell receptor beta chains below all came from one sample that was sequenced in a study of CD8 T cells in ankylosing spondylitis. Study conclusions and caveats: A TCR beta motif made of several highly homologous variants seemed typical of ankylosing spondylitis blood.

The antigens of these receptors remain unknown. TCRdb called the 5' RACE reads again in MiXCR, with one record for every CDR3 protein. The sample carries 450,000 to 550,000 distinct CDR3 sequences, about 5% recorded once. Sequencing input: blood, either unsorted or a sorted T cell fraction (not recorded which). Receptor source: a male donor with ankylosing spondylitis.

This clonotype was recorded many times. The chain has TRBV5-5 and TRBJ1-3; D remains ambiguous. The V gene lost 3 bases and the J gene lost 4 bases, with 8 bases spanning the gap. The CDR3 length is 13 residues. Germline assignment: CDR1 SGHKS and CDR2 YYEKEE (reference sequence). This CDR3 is CASSSYWGNTIYF. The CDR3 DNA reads TGTGCCAGCAGCTCCTACTGGGGAAACACCATATATTTT.

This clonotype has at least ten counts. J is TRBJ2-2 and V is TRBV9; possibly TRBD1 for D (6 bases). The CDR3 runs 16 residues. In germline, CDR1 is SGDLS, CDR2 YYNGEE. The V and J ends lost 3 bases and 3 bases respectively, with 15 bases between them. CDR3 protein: CASSGRQGPYTGELFF. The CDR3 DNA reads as TGTGCCAGCAGCGGACGGCAGGGGCCCTACACCGGGGAGCTGTTTTTT.

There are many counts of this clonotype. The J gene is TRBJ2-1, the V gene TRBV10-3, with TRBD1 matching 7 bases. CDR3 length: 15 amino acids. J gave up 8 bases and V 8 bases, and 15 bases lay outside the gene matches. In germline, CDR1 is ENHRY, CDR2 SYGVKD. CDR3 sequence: CAIGGIRDSGDEQFF. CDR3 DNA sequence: TGTGCCATCGGAGGAATACGGGACAGCGGCGATGAGCAGTTCTTC.

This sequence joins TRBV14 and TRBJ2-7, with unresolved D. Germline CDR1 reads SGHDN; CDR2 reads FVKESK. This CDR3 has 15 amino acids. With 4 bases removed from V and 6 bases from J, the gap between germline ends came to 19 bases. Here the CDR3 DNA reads TGTGCCAGCAGCCTACCGGGCACATCCGGAAGCGAGCAGTACTTC. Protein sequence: CASSLPGTSGSEQYF.

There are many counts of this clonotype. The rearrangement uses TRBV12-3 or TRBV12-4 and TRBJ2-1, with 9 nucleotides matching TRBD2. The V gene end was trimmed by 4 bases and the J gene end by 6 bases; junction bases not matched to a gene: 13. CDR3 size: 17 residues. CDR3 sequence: CASSSPLTSGLPNEQFF. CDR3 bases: TGTGCCAGCAGTTCTCCCCTGACTAGCGGCCTACCCAATGAGCAGTTCTTC.

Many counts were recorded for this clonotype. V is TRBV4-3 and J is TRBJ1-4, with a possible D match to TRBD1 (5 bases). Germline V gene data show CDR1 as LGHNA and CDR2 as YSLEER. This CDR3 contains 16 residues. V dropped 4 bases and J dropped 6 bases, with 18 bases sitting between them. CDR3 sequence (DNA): TGCGCCAGCAGCCTCCTAGGAGGGGATAAGGATGAAAAACTGTTTTTT. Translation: CASSLLGGDKDEKLFF.

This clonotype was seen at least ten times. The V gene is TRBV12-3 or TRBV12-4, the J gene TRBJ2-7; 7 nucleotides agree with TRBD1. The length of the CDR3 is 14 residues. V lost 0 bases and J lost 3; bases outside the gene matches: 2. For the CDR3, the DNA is TGTGCCAGCAGTTTAGCCGGGACAGTCTACGAGCAGTACTTC. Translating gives CASSLAGTVYEQYF.

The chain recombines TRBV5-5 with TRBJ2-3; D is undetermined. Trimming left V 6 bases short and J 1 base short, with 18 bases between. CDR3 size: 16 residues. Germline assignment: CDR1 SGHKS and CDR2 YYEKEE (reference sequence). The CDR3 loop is CASNQEVYVGTDTQYF. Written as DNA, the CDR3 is TGTGCCAGCAACCAAGAAGTGTACGTGGGCACAGATACGCAGTATTTT.

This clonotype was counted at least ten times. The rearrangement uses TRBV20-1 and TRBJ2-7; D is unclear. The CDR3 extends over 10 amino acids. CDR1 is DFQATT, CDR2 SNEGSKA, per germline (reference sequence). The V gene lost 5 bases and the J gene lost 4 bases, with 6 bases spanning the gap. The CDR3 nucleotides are TGCAGTGCTGCCGGGTACGAGCAGTACTTC. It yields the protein CSAAGYEQYF.

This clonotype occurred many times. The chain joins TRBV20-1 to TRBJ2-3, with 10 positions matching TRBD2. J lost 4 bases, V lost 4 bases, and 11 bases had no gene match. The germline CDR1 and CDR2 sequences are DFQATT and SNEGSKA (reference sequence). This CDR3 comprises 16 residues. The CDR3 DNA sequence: TGCAGTGCTAATGCTCCTAGCGGGAGCCAACCAGATACGCAGTATTTT. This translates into CSANAPSGSQPDTQYF.

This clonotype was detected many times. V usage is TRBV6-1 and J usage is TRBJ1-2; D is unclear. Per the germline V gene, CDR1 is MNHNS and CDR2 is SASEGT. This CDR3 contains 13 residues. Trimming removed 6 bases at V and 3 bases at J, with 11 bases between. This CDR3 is CASSPTPYYGYTF. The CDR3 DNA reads TGTGCCAGCAGCCCCACACCTTACTATGGCTACACCTTC.

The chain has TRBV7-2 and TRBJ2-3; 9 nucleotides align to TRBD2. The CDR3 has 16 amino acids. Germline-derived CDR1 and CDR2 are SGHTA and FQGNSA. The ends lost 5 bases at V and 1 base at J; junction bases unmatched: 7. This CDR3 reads CASSQPGGGGTDTQYF. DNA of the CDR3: TGTGCCAGCAGCCAACCGGGCGGGGGGGGCACAGATACGCAGTATTTT. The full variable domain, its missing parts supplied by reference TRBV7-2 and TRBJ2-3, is GAGVSQSPSNKVTEKGKDVELRCDPISGHTALYWYRQSLGQGLEFLIYFQGNSAPDKSGLPSDRFSAERTGGSVSTLTIQRTQQEDSAVYLCASSQPGGGGTDTQYFGPGTRLTVL.

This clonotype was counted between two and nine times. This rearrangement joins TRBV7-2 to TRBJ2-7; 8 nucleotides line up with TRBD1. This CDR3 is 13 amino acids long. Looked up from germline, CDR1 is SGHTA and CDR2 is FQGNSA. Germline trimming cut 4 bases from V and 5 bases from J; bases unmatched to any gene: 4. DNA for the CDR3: TGTGCCAGCAGCTCGGACAGGGTCAACGAGCAGTACTTC. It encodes CASSSDRVNEQYF.

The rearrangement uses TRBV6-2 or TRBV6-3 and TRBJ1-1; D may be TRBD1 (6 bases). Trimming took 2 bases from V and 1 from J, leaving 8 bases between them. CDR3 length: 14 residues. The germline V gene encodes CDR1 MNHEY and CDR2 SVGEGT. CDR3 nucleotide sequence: TGTGCCAGCAGTTACACGGGGGCGAACACTGAAGCTTTCTTT. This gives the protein CASSYTGANTEAFF.

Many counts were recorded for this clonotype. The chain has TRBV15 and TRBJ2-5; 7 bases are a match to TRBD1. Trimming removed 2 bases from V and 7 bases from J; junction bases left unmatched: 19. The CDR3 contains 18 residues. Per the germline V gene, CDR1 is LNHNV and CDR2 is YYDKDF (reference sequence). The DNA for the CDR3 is TGTGCCACCAGCAGAACCGGGACAGCGTTAGAGGGGGAATTGACCCAGTACTTC. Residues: CATSRTGTALEGELTQYF. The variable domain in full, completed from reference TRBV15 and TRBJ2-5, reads DAMVIQNPRYQVTQFGKPVTLSCSQTLNHNVMYWYQQKSSQAPKLLFHYYDKDFNNEADTPDNFQSRRPNTSFCFLDIRSPGLGDTAMYLCATSRTGTALEGELTQYFGPGTRLLVL.

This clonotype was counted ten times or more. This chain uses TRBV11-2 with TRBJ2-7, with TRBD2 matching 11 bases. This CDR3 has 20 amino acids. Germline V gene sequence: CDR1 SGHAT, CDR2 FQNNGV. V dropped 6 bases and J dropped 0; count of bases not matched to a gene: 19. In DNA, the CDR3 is TGTGCCAGCAGACAGACTCAAAAGACAGGGGGACTAGCGGCCTCCTACGAGCAGTACTTC. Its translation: CASRQTQKTGGLAASYEQYF.

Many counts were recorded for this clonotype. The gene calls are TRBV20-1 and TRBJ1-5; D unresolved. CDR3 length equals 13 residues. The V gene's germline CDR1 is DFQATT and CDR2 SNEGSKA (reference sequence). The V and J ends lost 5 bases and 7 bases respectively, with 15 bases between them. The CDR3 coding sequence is TGCAGTGCTGAAGCGGACCGTTGGCAGCCCCAGCATTTT. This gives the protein CSAEADRWQPQHF.

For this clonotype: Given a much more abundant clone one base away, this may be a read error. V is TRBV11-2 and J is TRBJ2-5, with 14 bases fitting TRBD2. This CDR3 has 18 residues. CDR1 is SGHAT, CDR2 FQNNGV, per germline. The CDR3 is CASGLVGLAGEAQETQYF. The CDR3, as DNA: TGTGCCAGCGGCTTAGTGGGACTAGCGGGAGAGGCTCAAGAGACCCAGTACTTC. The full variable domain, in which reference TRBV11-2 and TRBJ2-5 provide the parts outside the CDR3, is EAGVAQSPRYKIIEKRQSVAFWCNPISGHATLYWYQQILGQGPKLLIQFQNNGVVDDSQLPKDRFSAERLKGVDSTLKIQPAKLEDSAVYLCASGLVGLAGEAQETQYFGPGTRLLVL.

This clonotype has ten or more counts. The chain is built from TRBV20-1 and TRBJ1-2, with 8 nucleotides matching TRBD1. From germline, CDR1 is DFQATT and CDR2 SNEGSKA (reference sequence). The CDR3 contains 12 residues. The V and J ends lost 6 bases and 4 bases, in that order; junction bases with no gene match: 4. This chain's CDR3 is CSANRGTYGYTF. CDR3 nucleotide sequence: TGCAGTGCAAACAGGGGGACCTATGGCTACACCTTC.

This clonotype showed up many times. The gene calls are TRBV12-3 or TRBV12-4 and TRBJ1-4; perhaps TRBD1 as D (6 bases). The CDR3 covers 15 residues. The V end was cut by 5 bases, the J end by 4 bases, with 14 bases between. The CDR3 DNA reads TGTGCCAGCAGTCCAACAGGGCAGATTAATGAAAAACTGTTTTTT. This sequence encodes CASSPTGQINEKLFF.

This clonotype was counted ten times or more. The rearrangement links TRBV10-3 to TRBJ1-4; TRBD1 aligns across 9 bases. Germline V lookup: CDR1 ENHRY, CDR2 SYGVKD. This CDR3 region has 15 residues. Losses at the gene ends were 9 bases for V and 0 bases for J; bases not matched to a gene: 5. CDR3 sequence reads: CAIATGGTTNEKLFF. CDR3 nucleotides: TGTGCCATTGCGACAGGGGGTACAACTAATGAAAAACTGTTTTTT.

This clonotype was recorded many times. CDR3 coding DNA: TGTGCCAGCAGCGAGAGGGGGGGCACAGGGGCCAAAAACATTCAGTACTTC. Amino acids: CASSERGGTGAKNIQYF. The chain is built from TRBV7-2 and TRBJ2-4; perhaps TRBD2 as D (7 bases). The CDR3 contains 17 residues. Germline V gene lookup returns CDR1 SGHTA and CDR2 FQGNSA. The V end was cut by 5 bases, the J end by 1 base, with 18 bases between.